Described below is a single TCR beta chain sequence and its context. Other nucleotide sequences from this sample produce the same CDR3. Assay used: immunoSEQ multiplex PCR; TCRdb lists only in-frame clones, some missing. The table has 120,000 or so clones, 88% seen once; the top ten hold 7.6%. These data are taken from a study of blood T cell repertoires in COVID-19. Looking at the study overall: The cDNA or gDNA used as material had been derived from T cells, B-cell-depleted T cells, or PBMCs.

This clonotype was sampled from a man between 50 and 59 years old with acute or convalescent COVID-19. Sequenced sample: peripheral blood.

The CDR3 DNA follows: TGTGCCACCAGTGACTACAGGGGGCGGACAGATACGCAGTATTTT. This codes for CATSDYRGRTDTQYF. V usage is TRBV24-1 and J usage is TRBJ2-3; 9 nucleotides align to TRBD1. The CDR3 length is 15 residues. Losses at the gene ends were 4 bases for V and 3 bases for J; bases not matched to a gene: 4. The V gene's germline CDR1 is KGHDR and CDR2 SFDVKD.